The rows below give T cell receptor beta chains drawn from one sample of a study of blood T cell repertoires in COVID-19. Produced via immunoSEQ multiplex PCR; TCRdb's table is partial and in-frame only. The profile shows tens of thousands of clones, about 80% of them singletons. The source material was peripheral blood. Receptors originate from a man aged 60 to 69 with active COVID-19. Each CDR3 is given with its conserved first and last residue. A D gene is named only where the DNA matches it firmly. The size entry is marked missing in some rows and otherwise reads once, few, many or a size class.

cdr3_nt cdr3_aa d_call cdr3_length v_call clone_size j_call
TGCGCCAGCAGCCCCGACACCGACCCCCGAGTGGGAAACACCATATATTTT CASSPDTDPRVGNTIYF . 17 TRBV5-1 few TRBJ1-3
TGTGCCAGCAACTCCCTCAATGAGCAGTTCTTC CASNSLNEQFF . 11 TRBV6-6 . TRBJ2-1
TGTGCCACCAGTGATGAGACGGGGACCCAGTACTTC CATSDETGTQYF . 12 TRBV24-1 . TRBJ2-5
TGTGCCAGCTCACCGGACAGGGCTAGTGAAGCTTTCTTT CASSPDRASEAFF TRBD1 13 TRBV18 . TRBJ1-1
TGTGCCAGCACCCCGGGACTAGCGGGAACCGGGGAGCTGTTTTTT CASTPGLAGTGELFF TRBD2 15 TRBV28 . TRBJ2-2
TGTGCCATCACTGGGGGGGGCTCTGGGGCCAACGTCCTGACTTTC CAITGGGSGANVLTF TRBD2 15 TRBV10-3 . TRBJ2-6
TGCGCCAGCAGCCAAGAGGTCAGTTCCTCGGGGGCCAACGTCCTGACTTTC CASSQEVSSSGANVLTF . 17 TRBV4-3 few TRBJ2-6
TGCAGTGCCGGGACAGAAGAGACCCAGTACTTC CSAGTEETQYF TRBD1 11 TRBV20-1 . TRBJ2-5
TGTGCCAGTTCTGAGAGGGGGATCTACAATGAGCAGTTCTTC CASSERGIYNEQFF . 14 TRBV19 . TRBJ2-1
TGCGCCAGCAGCCCACCCTCAGGGGCGAGCTCCTATAATTCACCCCTCCACTTT CASSPPSGASSYNSPLHF . 18 TRBV4-1 few TRBJ1-6
TGTGCCAGCAGTTACTTCGTGACAGGGACCACCGGGGAGCTGTTTTTT CASSYFVTGTTGELFF TRBD1 16 TRBV6-2/TRBV6-3 . TRBJ2-2
TGTGCCACCAGTTGGCAAAGAGAGACCCAGTACTTC CATSWQRETQYF . 12 TRBV15 . TRBJ2-5
TGTGCCAGCAGCTTGGGTAACAGACCTTATGAAAAACTGTTTTTT CASSLGNRPYEKLFF . 15 TRBV7-2 . TRBJ1-4
TGTGCCAGCAGCTTAGTTGGGGGGGGGCAAGATACGCAGTATTTT CASSLVGGGQDTQYF . 15 TRBV7-2 . TRBJ2-3
TGTGCCAGCAGCTCGGGACTAGCGGGAGACGAGCAGTACTTC CASSSGLAGDEQYF TRBD2 14 TRBV7-6 . TRBJ2-7
TGCGCCAGCAGCTGGGCTGGCGGGGGGGCCAACGAGCAGTACTTC CASSWAGGGANEQYF TRBD2 15 TRBV4-1 . TRBJ2-7
TGTGCCATCAGAACTAGCGGGGGGGTTACCGGGGAGCTGTTTTTT CAIRTSGGVTGELFF TRBD2 15 TRBV10-3 . TRBJ2-2
TGTGCCTGGACCCGGACTATGAACACCGGGGAGCTGTTTTTT CAWTRTMNTGELFF . 14 TRBV30 . TRBJ2-2
TGCGCCAGCAGCTTTGGACAGACAAATGAAAAACTGTTTTTT CASSFGQTNEKLFF . 14 TRBV5-1 . TRBJ1-4
TGCGCCAGCAGCTGGGGCCCTTCCACTGAAGCTTTCTTT CASSWGPSTEAFF . 13 TRBV5-1 . TRBJ1-1
TGTGCCAGTAGAGATGGCTCTTTAAGGAACACTGAAGCTTTCTTT CASRDGSLRNTEAFF . 15 TRBV19 . TRBJ1-1
TGTGCCTGGAGAGACAGGGGGCGGGAAAACACCATATATTTT CAWRDRGRENTIYF TRBD1 14 TRBV30 . TRBJ1-3
TGTGCCAGTAGGCCCGGGACAGCCACAGATACGCAGTATTTT CASRPGTATDTQYF TRBD1 14 TRBV19 . TRBJ2-3
TGTGCCAGCAGTCCCGATAGACAGTACGGCTACACCTTC CASSPDRQYGYTF . 13 TRBV12-3/TRBV12-4 . TRBJ1-2
TGTGCCTGGAGGGGACTGGGGAAGACCCAGTACTTC CAWRGLGKTQYF . 12 TRBV30 . TRBJ2-5
TGTGCCAGCAGCCCAAGGACAGGCCTCTCCTACGAGCAGTACTTC CASSPRTGLSYEQYF TRBD1 15 TRBV5-4 . TRBJ2-7
TGTGCCAGTAGTAAGGGGGACAGGGGATCGTGGGAGACCCAGTACTTC CASSKGDRGSWETQYF TRBD1 16 TRBV19 . TRBJ2-5
TGTGCCAGCTCACCAGGTGAGGCGCAGTATTTT CASSPGEAQYF . 11 TRBV18 . TRBJ2-3
TGTGCCAGCAGCTCCTTTTCCGGGGGTGAGGAGGACACAGATACGCAGTATTTT CASSSFSGGEEDTDTQYF . 18 TRBV11-3 . TRBJ2-3
TGTGCCAGCTCACCAGGGACTAGCGGGAGTAGGTACGAGCAGTACTTC CASSPGTSGSRYEQYF TRBD2 16 TRBV18 . TRBJ2-7
TGTGCCAGTAGCGCAGGGGGTTCCCAGCATTTT CASSAGGSQHF TRBD1 11 TRBV19 . TRBJ1-5
TGTGCCAGCAGCTTAGAGCGGCCAAATGGGGGGAATACGCAGTATTTT CASSLERPNGGNTQYF . 16 TRBV7-6 . TRBJ2-3
TGTGCCAGCAGAGTTGCGACAGCGAATCAGCCCCAGCATTTT CASRVATANQPQHF . 14 TRBV28 . TRBJ1-5
TGTGCCTGGGCGGAGAATGAAAAACTGTTTTTT CAWAENEKLFF . 11 TRBV30 once TRBJ1-4
TGCAGCACCCGACAGGGGTCCGATACGCAGTATTTT CSTRQGSDTQYF TRBD1 12 TRBV29-1 few TRBJ2-3
TGTGCCAGCAGCTTAGGGCAGGGGACCGGGGAGCTGTTTTTT CASSLGQGTGELFF . 14 TRBV11-3 . TRBJ2-2
TGTGCCAGCACCGTAGACACCTTGTGGGATACGCAGTATTTT CASTVDTLWDTQYF . 14 TRBV7-2 . TRBJ2-3
TGTGCCAGCAGCGTAGGGGAGACACCCACCGGGGAGCTGTTTTTT CASSVGETPTGELFF . 15 TRBV9 medium-sized TRBJ2-2
TGTGGCGACAATGAGCAGTTCTTC CGDNEQFF . 8 TRBV5-4 . TRBJ2-1
TGTGCCAGCAGCTCGACGGGGACAGATAGCAATCAGCCCCAGCATTTT CASSSTGTDSNQPQHF TRBD1 16 TRBV5-5 once TRBJ1-5